Following are 10 T cell receptor beta chains from one sample sequenced in a study of shared clonotypes between healthy human individuals (dated by TCRdb to the early 2020s). To prepare the library, the immunoSEQ multiplex PCR assay was applied. Sourced from immuneACCESS, this table was stored by TCRdb with only in-frame sequences that have V and J called. A share of the clones is absent; for the studies checked, an unresolved V gene accounts for under half, and the remainder has no known explanation. Present in this sample are over a million clones, about 80% of which were seen just once. The top ten constitute around 1.5% of the sample. Material: memory CD4+ T cells sorted from blood. This sample's cell subset or site label indicates: CD45RA-negative fraction. These receptors all stem from a man younger than 35 in good health.

A note on this clone: This sample includes further DNA sequences coding for the same CDR3. The V call is TRBV11-2, the J call TRBJ1-6, with a weak D call TRBD1 (5 bases). Deletions cut 6 bases from V and 4 bases from J, with 7 bases between. The CDR3 is 13 residues long. Germline V gene sequence: CDR1 SGHAT, CDR2 FQNNGV. CDR3 amino acids: CASSQGYNSPLHF. The DNA for the CDR3 is TGTGCCAGCAGTCAGGGATATAATTCACCCCTCCACTTT.

This clone occurred a few times. The V call is TRBV5-1, the J call TRBJ1-4; D gene uncertain. V was trimmed by 0 bases and J by 8 bases, leaving 14 bases between them. The CDR3 length is 15 residues. Per germline, CDR1 SGHRS and CDR2 YFSETQ. DNA for the CDR3: TGCGCCAGCAGCTTGGAGTCTAGTCGAAGGGAAAAACTGTTTTTT. It encodes CASSLESSRREKLFF.

The gene calls are TRBV7-8 and TRBJ1-5; D is perhaps TRBD1 (5 bases). Germline V gene lookup returns CDR1 SGHVS and CDR2 FQNEAQ. The CDR3 consists of 14 residues. Trimming removed 1 base at V and 4 bases at J, with 8 bases between. CDR3 coding DNA: TGTGCCAGCAGCTTAGTGGAGGGGAATCAGCCCCAGCATTTT. Residues: CASSLVEGNQPQHF.

The chain combines TRBV5-1 with TRBJ2-3; D gene unclear. Germline V gene sequence: CDR1 SGHRS, CDR2 YFSETQ. CDR3 length: 16 amino acids. V was cut by 0 bases and J by 1 base, with 12 bases left in between. CDR3 loop: CASSLEGLLRTDTQYF. The CDR3 bases are TGCGCCAGCAGCTTGGAGGGCCTCCTTCGCACAGATACGCAGTATTTT.

Details on this clone: This specimen includes other DNA sequences encoding the same CDR3. V is TRBV6-5 and J is TRBJ2-5, with D uncertain. The germline V gene has CDR1 MNHEY and CDR2 SVGAGI. The V end lost 0 bases, the J end lost 2 bases, and 10 bases lay between the germline ends. This CDR3 has 15 amino acids. The DNA of the CDR3 is TGTGCCAGCAGTTACTCTTCCGGGCCACAAGAGACCCAGTACTTC. Encoded protein: CASSYSSGPQETQYF.

On this clone: The junction differs from germline at one of its ends, possibly a read error. This chain connects TRBV6-6 to TRBJ1-2; TRBD1 is a possible D gene (6 bases). The CDR3 covers 12 residues. Germline V gives CDR1 MNHNY, CDR2 SVGAGI (reference sequence). The CDR3 nucleotides are TGTGCCAGCAACAAGGAGCCTGGGAGACAGGACTTC. Encoded protein: CASNKEPGRQDF.

The gene calls are TRBV5-1 and TRBJ1-2; 8 bases agree with TRBD1. The CDR3 runs 15 residues. Germline V gene lookup returns CDR1 SGHRS and CDR2 YFSETQ. With V trimmed by 1 base and J by 6 bases, 8 bases remained unmatched. CDR3 in DNA: TGCGCCAGCAGCTTGACGTTCCAGGGGGCGCATGGCTACACCTTC. Translation gives CASSLTFQGAHGYTF.

This chain joins TRBV27 and TRBJ2-7, with 13 bases identical to TRBD2. Germline-derived CDR1 and CDR2 are MNHEY and SMNVEV (reference sequence). V trimming: 0 bases; J trimming: 7 bases; junction bases outside the gene matches: 6. The CDR3 has 16 residues. The CDR3 region has the DNA TGTGCCAGCAGTTTATCGACTAGCGGGAGGTTATGGGAGCAGTACTTC. This sequence encodes CASSLSTSGRLWEQYF.

The rearrangement links TRBV19 to TRBJ1-1; D is unclear. Germline values: CDR1 LNHDA, CDR2 SQIVND (reference sequence). The CDR3 runs 13 residues. V lost 7 bases and J lost 1, with 10 bases in between. CDR3 region: CASKLKGNTEAFF. The CDR3 DNA sequence: TGTGCCAGTAAACTAAAGGGGAACACTGAAGCTTTCTTT.

This chain connects TRBV19 to TRBJ1-2; D remains unclear. The germline V and J ends were trimmed by 6 bases and 4 bases, with 18 bases remaining between them. This CDR3 has 15 residues. Germline V lookup: CDR1 LNHDA, CDR2 SQIVND (reference sequence). The CDR3 here is CASRDMVIGGYGYTF. The CDR3 coding sequence is TGTGCCAGTAGAGACATGGTCATTGGTGGCTATGGCTACACCTTC.